This entry is about one TCR beta chain. Study processing details: The assay estimated nucleated cells by amplifying reference gene primers. TCRdb's table, derived via immunoSEQ multiplex PCR, lists solely in-frame clones and lacks some. From that table come the V and J calls and clone size; the DNA was used to work out D and trimming. Here the sample spans 200,000 to 250,000 clones, approximately 82% being singletons. This record belongs to a study of blood T cell repertoires in COVID-19. Study summary: COVID-19 samples collected from the United States, Italy and Spain covered acute and convalescent phases. PBMCs, B-cell-depleted T cells, or T cells were the source of the cDNA or gDNA that made up the material.

V gave up 0 bases and J gave up 8 bases, with 25 bases separating them. Germline-derived CDR1 and CDR2 are SGDLS and YYNGEE. The length of the CDR3 is 18 residues. V and J are TRBV9 and TRBJ2-3; TRBD1 is a possible D gene (7 bases). Source material: peripheral blood. This clonotype originated in a woman of 80 years or more with acute or convalescent COVID-19. Here the CDR3 reads CASSVGSARGTVGATQYF. The CDR3, as DNA: TGTGCCAGCAGCGTAGGTTCGGCTCGCGGGACAGTGGGGGCTACGCAGTATTTT.